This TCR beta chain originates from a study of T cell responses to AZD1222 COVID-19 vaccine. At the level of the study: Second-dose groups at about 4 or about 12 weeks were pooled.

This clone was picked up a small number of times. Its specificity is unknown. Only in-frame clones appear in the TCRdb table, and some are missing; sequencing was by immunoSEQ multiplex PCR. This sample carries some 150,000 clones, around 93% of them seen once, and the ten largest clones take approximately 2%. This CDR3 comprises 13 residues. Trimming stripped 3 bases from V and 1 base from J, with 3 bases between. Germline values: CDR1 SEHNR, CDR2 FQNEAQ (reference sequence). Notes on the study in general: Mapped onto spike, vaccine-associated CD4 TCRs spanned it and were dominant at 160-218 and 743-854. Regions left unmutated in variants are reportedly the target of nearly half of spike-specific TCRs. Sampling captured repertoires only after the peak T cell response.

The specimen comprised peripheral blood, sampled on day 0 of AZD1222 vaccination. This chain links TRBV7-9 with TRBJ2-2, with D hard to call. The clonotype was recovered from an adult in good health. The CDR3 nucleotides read TGTGCCAGCAGCTTTGGGAACACCGGGGAGCTGTTTTTT. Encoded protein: CASSFGNTGELFF.